Following are 18 T cell receptor beta chains from one sample sequenced in a study of blood T cell repertoires in COVID-19. Using immunoSEQ multiplex PCR, the repertoire was profiled, and TCRdb retains in-frame clones only, with some absent. The profile shows approximately 250,000 clones, about 91% of them singletons. The sample taken for sequencing was PBMCs or T cells enriched from blood (not recorded which). Receptor source: a man aged 35-49 years who had been exposed to COVID-19.

The chain couples TRBV25-1 to TRBJ2-5, with TRBD1 identical over 8 bases. Germline V gene data show CDR1 as MGHDK and CDR2 as SYGVNS. The V gene end was trimmed by 6 bases and the J gene end by 3 bases; junction bases not matched to a gene: 3. This CDR3 spans 13 amino acids. The CDR3 here is CASRKTGEETQYF. CDR3 nucleotide sequence: TGTGCCAGCAGGAAGACAGGGGAAGAGACCCAGTACTTC.

The CDR3 here is CASTPFHPRGDLNTGELFF. CDR3 sequence (DNA): TGTGCCAGTACCCCATTCCACCCCAGGGGCGATTTGAACACCGGGGAGCTGTTTTTT. This chain joins TRBV19 and TRBJ2-2, with a weak D call TRBD1 (6 bases). CDR3 length: 19 amino acids. Germline assignment: CDR1 LNHDA and CDR2 SQIVND (reference sequence). Deletions cut 7 bases from V and 1 base from J, with 25 bases between.

The chain has TRBV11-3 and TRBJ2-2; D perhaps matches TRBD2 (5 bases). Germline assignment: CDR1 SGHNT and CDR2 YENEEA. The CDR3 consists of 16 residues. The V and J ends lost 5 bases and 4 bases respectively, with 17 bases between them. The CDR3 DNA is TGTGCCAGCAGCCCAACTTGGTATGGAGGCACCGGGGAGCTGTTTTTT. Protein: CASSPTWYGGTGELFF. The variable domain in full, completed from reference TRBV11-3 and TRBJ2-2, reads EAGVVQSPRYKIIEKKQPVAFWCNPISGHNTLYWYLQNLGQGPELLIRYENEEAVDDSQLPKDRFSAERLKGVDSTLKIQPAELGDSAVYLCASSPTWYGGTGELFFGEGSRLTVL.

The chain joins TRBV11-2 to TRBJ2-5, with 10 nucleotides matching TRBD1. The junction had 11 bases not matched to a gene; V was cut back by 4 bases and J by 9 bases. The germline V gene encodes CDR1 SGHAT and CDR2 FQNNGV. This CDR3 is built from 15 residues. The CDR3 loop is CASSSTSGTGVAQYF. CDR3 nucleotide sequence: TGTGCCAGCAGCTCGACTTCCGGGACAGGGGTGGCCCAGTACTTC.

This clone was seen more than once but under ten times. The chain uses TRBV4-2 and TRBJ1-1; D perhaps matches TRBD1 (5 bases). The CDR3 has 15 amino acids. Between the trimmed V and J ends, which lost 0 bases and 4 bases, there was a span of 12 bases. Germline CDR1 and CDR2: LGHNA and YNFKEQ. The CDR3 DNA follows: TGTGCCAGCAGCCAAGAGATTCAGGGAGGCACTGAAGCTTTCTTT. Translation gives CASSQEIQGGTEAFF.

As DNA, the CDR3 is TGTGCCAGCAGCCCTGGACAGGGGTTGGGCTACACCTTC. Translation gives CASSPGQGLGYTF. The V gene is TRBV12-3 or TRBV12-4, the J gene TRBJ1-2; TRBD1 aligns across 9 bases. V gave up 6 bases and J gave up 8 bases; unmatched junction bases: 7. This CDR3 contains 13 residues.

The chain recombines TRBV6-5 with TRBJ2-7, with a weak D call TRBD1 (6 bases). The CDR3 runs to 12 residues. V lost 6 bases and J lost 6, with 12 bases in between. The germline V gene encodes CDR1 MNHEY and CDR2 SVGAGI. This chain's CDR3 is CASSSTGREQYF. The CDR3, as DNA: TGTGCCAGCAGCTCAACAGGGCGCGAGCAGTACTTC.

The rearrangement joins TRBV27 to TRBJ2-1; D not certain. Germline CDR1 reads MNHEY; CDR2 reads SMNVEV (reference sequence). CDR3 length: 16 amino acids. Trimming shortened V by 1 base and J by 0 bases, and 10 bases separated the two germline ends. CDR3 residues: CASSLLRRSSYNEQFF. CDR3 DNA sequence: TGTGCCAGCAGTTTATTGAGGCGAAGCTCCTACAATGAGCAGTTCTTC.

This chain links TRBV29-1 with TRBJ2-2; no firm D call. V was clipped by 7 bases and J by 0 bases, with 12 bases between them. The CDR3 extends over 14 amino acids. Germline CDR1 reads SQVTM; CDR2 reads ANQGSEA. In DNA form, the CDR3 reads TGCAGCGCGACCGGGTTTGCGAACACCGGGGAGCTGTTTTTT. Its translation: CSATGFANTGELFF.

The gene calls are TRBV11-2 and TRBJ2-2; D ambiguous. Germline lookup yields CDR1 SGHAT and CDR2 FQNNGV. The CDR3 length is 16 residues. V was clipped by 1 base and J by 2 bases, with 11 bases between them. CDR3 bases: TGTGCCAGCAGCTTAGTGCGGCGGATTAACACCGGGGAGCTGTTTTTT. Its protein product is CASSLVRRINTGELFF.

The gene calls are TRBV3-1 (or the pseudogene TRBV3-2) and TRBJ2-3; no clear D gene. There are 18 residues in the CDR3. The germline V gene encodes CDR1 LGHDT and CDR2 YNNKEL (reference sequence). Between the trimmed V and J ends, which lost 5 bases and 2 bases, there was a span of 23 bases. The chain's CDR3 is CASSSEPCRTTFTDTQYF. CDR3 bases: TGTGCCAGCAGCTCCGAACCTTGTCGAACGACATTCACAGATACGCAGTATTTT.

This chain uses TRBV4-3 with TRBJ1-1, with D perhaps TRBD1 (6 bases). The germline V gene encodes CDR1 LGHNA and CDR2 YSLEER. The V end lost 0 bases, the J end lost 3 bases, and 17 bases lay between the germline ends. The CDR3 length is 17 residues. The CDR3 loop reads CASSQDSAGARDTEAFF. CDR3 nucleotide sequence: TGCGCCAGCAGCCAAGATAGCGCGGGGGCGCGAGACACTGAAGCTTTCTTT.

This chain uses TRBV9 with TRBJ2-1; no firm D call. The CDR3 loop spans 12 amino acids. CDR1 SGDLS and CDR2 YYNGEE come from the germline V gene. The ends were cut back, 4 bases at V and 5 bases at J, with 7 bases in the middle. The CDR3 DNA sequence: TGTGCCAGCAGCCCCAACAACAATGAGCAGTTCTTC. Its protein is CASSPNNNEQFF.

This clone was counted once. CDR3 in amino acids: CASSLGLAGYKQYF. The CDR3 DNA follows: TGTGCCAGCAGCTTGGGGCTAGCGGGATATAAGCAGTACTTC. The chain carries TRBV5-6 and TRBJ2-7; TRBD2 agrees at 9 bases. The germline V gene has CDR1 SGHDT and CDR2 YYEEEE. This CDR3 contains 14 residues. V gave up 0 bases and J gave up 8 bases; unmatched junction bases: 6.

This clone was seen only once. CDR3 amino acids: CASSFGETQYF. CDR3 nucleotides: TGCGCCAGCAGCTTCGGAGAGACCCAGTACTTC. The genes are TRBV5-1 and TRBJ2-5; no clear D. The CDR3 has 11 residues. V was shortened by 2 bases and J by 4 bases, with 3 bases between the two germline ends. The germline gives CDR1 SGHRS, CDR2 YFSETQ.

In DNA form, the CDR3 reads TGTGCCAGCAGGGCCACCACAGATACGCAGTATTTT. Its translation is CASRATTDTQYF. The chain links TRBV28 to TRBJ2-3, with D hard to call. The V and J ends lost 6 bases and 2 bases respectively, with 6 bases between them. This CDR3 comprises 12 residues. CDR1 is MDHEN and CDR2 is SYDVKM in the germline V gene.

This rearrangement joins TRBV6-4 to TRBJ2-5, with D possibly being TRBD2 (5 bases). Germline V gives CDR1 MRHNA, CDR2 SNTAGT. The CDR3 sequence is 11 residues long. V was shortened by 8 bases and J by 2 bases, with 6 bases between the two germline ends. For the CDR3, the DNA is TGTGCCAGCGCGGGTCAAGAGACCCAGTACTTC. It yields the protein CASAGQETQYF.

This rearrangement joins TRBV6-5 to TRBJ1-5, with D perhaps TRBD1 (6 bases). Germline V gene lookup returns CDR1 MNHEY and CDR2 SVGAGI. V was cut by 7 bases and J by 4 bases, with 17 bases left in between. This CDR3 has 15 amino acids. The CDR3 bases are TGTGCCAGCACGGAGGGAGGGGGTCCGAATCAGCCCCAGCATTTT. Its translation is CASTEGGGPNQPQHF.